The clone carrying this TCR beta chain showed up many times. This sample is drawn from a study of T cells in Graves' hyperthyroidism and ophthalmopathy. TCR beta CDR3 regions were amplified from RNA. First-round RT-PCR targeting the TCR CDR3 was performed with the HTBI primer set. Each CDR3 protein gets one entry after TCRdb re-called the multiplex PCR reads with MiXCR. The profile shows around 760,000 distinct CDR3 sequences, roughly a third of them singletons. J lost 6 bases, V lost 8 bases, and 6 bases had no gene match. The V gene's germline CDR1 is ENHRY and CDR2 SYGVKD. The CDR3 totals 13 residues.

The material sequenced was blood. The sequence was obtained from a woman aged 35 to 49 with Graves' hyperthyroidism. This rearrangement joins TRBV10-3 to TRBJ1-4; 7 nucleotides match TRBD1. CDR3 in amino acids: CAIRHRGDEKLFF. In DNA, the CDR3 is TGTGCCATCCGGCACAGGGGAGATGAAAAACTGTTTTTT.